This section outlines one T cell receptor beta chain sequence together with its context. Antigen unknown. Mismatch with germline at one junction end may stem from a read error. The data are from a study of cytomegalovirus exposure and HLA in healthy donors. Primers included in the PCR were 60 Vbeta and 13 Jbeta primers. Method: immunoSEQ multiplex PCR; TCRdb's copy keeps in-frame clones and lacks some. The table shows 150,000 to 200,000 clones, with over 80% occurring only once. Notes on the study in general: A later analysis reportedly found that, within productive TCRs, an Asian-associated ancestry cluster had fewer N-insertions than the mean observed across the roughly 690 donors. A later analysis showed that HLA-associated TCR beta chains had undergone more clonal expansion than equally common others. The productive fraction for most TCR beta V segments was about 87% or about 30% in an earlier analysis. Associated with cytomegalovirus, according to the listing, were 164 TCR beta chains.

Germline-derived CDR1 and CDR2 are SEHNR and FQNEAQ (reference sequence). This CDR3 is 15 amino acids long. This TCR was sampled from a middle-aged man in good health and CMV-seronegative. The chain links TRBV7-9 to TRBJ1-4; 7 positions agree with TRBD1. The sequenced sample consisted of PBMCs. The CDR3 nucleotides are TGTTCCAGCAGCTTAGAAAGTAACAGGGGAGAAAAACTGTTTTTT. It translates to CSSSLESNRGEKLFF. The full variable domain, completed using reference TRBV7-9 and TRBJ1-4, is DTGVSQNPRHKITKRGQNVTFRCDPISEHNRLYWYRQTLGQGPEFLTYFQNEAQLEKSRLLSDRFSAERPKGSFSTLEIQRTEQGDSAMYLCSSSLESNRGEKLFFGSGTQLSVL.